The next 2 T cell receptor beta chains were all read from a single sample in a study of early T cells in non-severe SARS-CoV-2 infection. TCRdb reanalysed the 5' RACE reads using MiXCR and keeps one entry per CDR3 protein. The sample carries 60,000 or so distinct CDR3 sequences, under 15% recorded once. Material for sequencing was whole blood. All receptors come from an adult who was a healthcare worker with PCR-confirmed SARS-CoV-2 infection or an uninfected control (not recorded which).

This clonotype was observed many times. The rearrangement uses TRBV2 and TRBJ1-4; D possibly corresponds to TRBD1 (6 bases). CDR1 is SNHLY, CDR2 FYNNEI, per germline. The length of the CDR3 is 14 residues. The V gene lost 8 bases and the J gene lost 8 bases, with 18 bases spanning the gap. The CDR3 DNA reads as TGTGCCAGCGACAATGTACAGGGAGGGGAAAAACTGTTTTTT. Its translation: CASDNVQGGEKLFF.

In its sample, this clonotype was seen a few times. J is TRBJ2-7 and V is TRBV11-2; D is unresolved. CDR1 is SGHAT and CDR2 is FQNNGV in the germline V gene. The germline V and J ends were trimmed by 5 bases and 3 bases, with 17 bases remaining between them. The CDR3 contains 15 residues. CDR3 sequence (DNA): TGTGCCAGCAGCCGGACCCCGGCTTCAAACTACGAGCAGTACTTC. This encodes CASSRTPASNYEQYF.